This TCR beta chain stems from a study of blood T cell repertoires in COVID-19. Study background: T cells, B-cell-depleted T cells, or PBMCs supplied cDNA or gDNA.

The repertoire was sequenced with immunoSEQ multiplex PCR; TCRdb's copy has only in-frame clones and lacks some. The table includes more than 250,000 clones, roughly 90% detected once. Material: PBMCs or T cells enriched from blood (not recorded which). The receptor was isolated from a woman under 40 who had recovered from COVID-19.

CDR3 residues: CATSRGRGGDQPQHF. In DNA form, the CDR3 reads TGTGCCACCAGCAGAGGCCGGGGAGGGGATCAGCCCCAGCATTTT. This sequence joins TRBV15 and TRBJ1-5; a possible D gene is TRBD1 (5 bases). CDR3 length: 15 residues. Germline V CDR1 and CDR2: LNHNV, YYDKDF (reference sequence). Trimming left V 1 base short and J 5 bases short, with 12 bases between.